These T cell receptor beta chains were read from a single sample in a study of blood T cell repertoires in COVID-19. This table comes from immunoSEQ multiplex PCR, and its TCRdb copy is limited to in-frame clones, with some not included. In the table there are roughly 300,000 clones, 80% to 95% of which are singletons. The sequencing input was peripheral blood. The receptors derive from a woman aged 25 to 45 with COVID-19, enrolled during active disease. Each CDR3 is given with its conserved first and last residue.

j_gene,len,v_gene,CDR3aa
TRBJ2-2,16,TRBV7-3,CASSLGVSGDTGELFF
TRBJ2-1,14,TRBV29-1,CSVGLAGGRNEQFF
TRBJ2-7,13,TRBV5-4,CASSLTLAGEQYF
TRBJ1-1,15,TRBV5-1,CASSPGDREDTEAFF
TRBJ1-1,14,TRBV27,CASSLTGPNTEAFF
TRBJ2-7,13,TRBV24-1,CATSRDSLDEQYF
TRBJ2-6,19,TRBV10-3,CAIKRGGGQGISGANVLTF
TRBJ2-1,14,TRBV23-1,CASSPLFGTPRSFF
TRBJ2-6,15,TRBV6-4,CASSDRGSGANVLTF
TRBJ1-1,13,TRBV7-3,CASSPTRTGGAFF
TRBJ1-2,13,TRBV21-1,CASSPMEGAGYTF
TRBJ2-3,15,TRBV28,CASSSPGEGTDTQYF
TRBJ2-7,16,TRBV5-1,CASSLLWGQGFDEQYF
TRBJ1-1,14,TRBV5-8,CASSLFQVNTEAFF
TRBJ1-1,15,TRBV7-3,CASSLSTGGNTEAFF
TRBJ2-5,15,TRBV7-9,CASSLVNRGQETQYF
TRBJ2-3,15,TRBV11-2,CASSLGGGALDTQYF
TRBJ2-7,14,TRBV19,CASSIPPVPYEQYF
TRBJ1-5,16,TRBV10-3,CAISEWIGDSNQPQHF
TRBJ2-3,15,TRBV5-1,CASSLLAGVSDTQYF
TRBJ2-1,13,TRBV5-1,CASSLPGVYEQFF
TRBJ1-1,14,TRBV27,CASSLQTGNTEAFF
TRBJ2-7,12,TRBV10-3,CAISSLGVEQYF
TRBJ2-1,14,TRBV19,CASSPRTSSNEQFF
TRBJ1-2,14,TRBV5-6,CASSGRDSSYGYTF
TRBJ2-2,18,TRBV5-1,CASSFTLSGRRDTGELFF
TRBJ2-6,15,TRBV27,CASSSLASGANVLTF
TRBJ2-7,13,TRBV12-3/TRBV12-4,CASGGGLSYEQYF
TRBJ2-7,14,TRBV29-1,CSVAAGTGGNEQYF
TRBJ1-6,13,TRBV19,CASSIGRGSPLHF
TRBJ2-7,10,TRBV28,CASSRYEQYF
TRBJ1-5,14,TRBV27,CASSFDRANQPQHF
TRBJ2-5,12,TRBV5-1,CASSDYQETQYF
TRBJ1-3,13,TRBV3-1/TRBV3-2,CASSQHSGNTIYF
TRBJ1-2,15,TRBV6-5,CASSPHQGFNYGYTF
TRBJ1-5,15,TRBV2,CASSEGTVTQQPQHF
TRBJ1-5,13,TRBV30,CAWSDGSNQPQHF
TRBJ2-7,15,TRBV5-1,CASSPLGGRFYEQYF
TRBJ2-7,15,TRBV27,CASRPAIGEAYEQYF
TRBJ2-5,16,TRBV5-4,CASSGRLAGDQETQYF
TRBJ1-3,15,TRBV6-5,CASSYRDRVGNTIYF
TRBJ2-3,14,TRBV3-1/TRBV3-2,CASSQASPPDTQYF
TRBJ2-1,15,TRBV13,CASSFALAGGNEQFF
TRBJ2-5,18,TRBV5-6,CASSLGASGRRREETQYF
TRBJ2-5,13,TRBV2,CASMTSLEETQYF